This TCR beta chain was documented in a study of T-cell reconstitution after alpha-beta-depleted transplantation in children. Overall study findings and caveats: Recipient T cells and thymic progenitors that survived gave rise to the high TCRbeta diversity observed at day 60 in some patients. Approximately two months post-transplant, alpha-beta T cells reportedly originated from several hundred expanded graft clones. From newly produced T cells came most of the T-cell counts and diversity one year after transplant.

This clonotype showed up just a few times. Its antigen is not identified. Unique molecular identifiers tagged the TCRbeta library. MiXCR, applied by TCRdb to the PCR reads, yields one record per CDR3 protein. The top ten hold 2% to 2.5% of the sample, which has hundreds of thousands of distinct CDR3 sequences, 10% to 15% seen once. From germline, CDR1 is MDHEN and CDR2 SYDVKM. V was clipped by 7 bases and J by 7 bases; unmatched bases: 14. The CDR3 is made up of 16 amino acids. This clonotype was sampled from a male patient younger than 18 who had a stem cell transplant for acute myeloid leukemia, so the T cells may come from the graft donor. The sample in question was PBMCs, mostly from graft donor cells, obtained 360 days after TCRalphabeta/CD19-depleted stem cell transplant. The V call is TRBV28, the J call TRBJ2-1; the match to TRBD2 covers 9 bases. This CDR3 reads CASTPTREREENEQFF. CDR3 bases: TGTGCCAGCACCCCCACCCGCGAGCGGGAGGAAAATGAGCAGTTCTTC.